A single sample is the source of the 28 T cell receptor beta chains below, sequenced in a study of shared clonotypes between healthy human individuals. Assay: immunoSEQ multiplex PCR; the TCRdb copy retains only in-frame clones and omits some. The data contain 600,000 or so clones, about 95% of them singletons. Naive CD8 cells lacked CD45RO, underwent positive selection for CCR7 and left out terminally differentiated effector memory CD45RA+ cells. The sequenced sample was naive CD8+ T cells sorted from blood. All receptors come from a woman aged 25-40 years in good health.

The chain's CDR3 is CAWRDEGRGFYGYTF. In DNA form, the CDR3 reads TGTGCCTGGAGGGATGAGGGCCGGGGGTTCTATGGCTACACCTTC. This sequence joins TRBV30 and TRBJ1-2; D might be TRBD1 (5 bases). The V end lost 3 bases, the J end lost 4 bases, and 18 bases lay between the germline ends. The CDR3 runs to 15 residues. Germline CDR1 is GTSNPN and CDR2 is SVGIG (reference sequence).

The chain recombines TRBV7-8 with TRBJ2-7, with D perhaps being TRBD1 or TRBD2 (5 bases each). CDR1 is SGHVS and CDR2 is FQNEAQ in the germline V gene. Trimming cost V 4 bases and J 6 bases, with 28 bases left between them. The CDR3 length is 18 residues. CDR3 coding DNA: TGTGCCAGCAGCTCCCACGTAGGGACCCCCGTTTTGATAACCGAGCAGTACTTC. This codes for CASSSHVGTPVLITEQYF. Complete variable domain (other parts from reference TRBV7-8 and TRBJ2-7): GAGVSQSPRYKVAKRGQDVALRCDPISGHVSLFWYQQALGQGPEFLTYFQNEAQLDKSGLPSDRFFAERPEGSVSTLKIQRTQQEDSAVYLCASSSHVGTPVLITEQYFGPGTRLTVT.

This clone was counted once. The rearrangement uses TRBV27 and TRBJ2-1; a weak D match, TRBD2 (6 bases). V lost 0 bases and J 5 bases, leaving 11 bases between the germline ends. The CDR3 length is 15 residues. Germline V lookup: CDR1 MNHEY, CDR2 SMNVEV (reference sequence). CDR3 region: CASSLSPSANNEQFF. CDR3 sequence (DNA): TGTGCCAGCAGTTTATCCCCTAGCGCAAACAATGAGCAGTTCTTC.

The chain employs TRBV5-1 and TRBJ1-1; possibly TRBD1 for D (5 bases). The V and J ends lost 3 bases and 6 bases respectively, with 21 bases between them. Germline lookup yields CDR1 SGHRS and CDR2 YFSETQ. The CDR3 has 16 residues. The CDR3 reads CASSWTPLTGRAEAFF. In DNA form, the CDR3 reads TGCGCCAGCAGCTGGACCCCCCTCACAGGCAGGGCTGAAGCTTTCTTT.

CDR3 DNA sequence: TGTGCCAGCAGCGGCGTCCTTGGCGTTGGAAGTCAAGAGACCCAGTACTTC. Translating it yields CASSGVLGVGSQETQYF. The V gene is TRBV2, the J gene TRBJ2-5, with D unresolved. This CDR3 has 17 residues. The germline CDR1 and CDR2 sequences are SNHLY and FYNNEI. V lost 6 bases and J 2 bases, leaving 22 bases between the germline ends.

Only a few counts were recorded for this clone. V is TRBV29-1 and J is TRBJ1-2; D ambiguous. The V gene lost 6 bases and the J gene lost 7 bases, with 18 bases spanning the gap. From germline, CDR1 is SQVTM and CDR2 ANQGSEA. The length of the CDR3 is 13 residues. DNA of the CDR3: TGCAGCGTCTCGGACGGATTATTGTTTGGCTACACCTTC. The encoded protein is CSVSDGLLFGYTF.

The chain is built from TRBV29-1 and TRBJ2-7, with D possibly TRBD1 on 5 matching bases. V was clipped by 4 bases and J by 6 bases, with 16 bases between them. This CDR3 is built from 13 residues. Germline lookup yields CDR1 SQVTM and CDR2 ANQGSEA. In DNA, the CDR3 is TGCAGCGTTGGGGGCAGGGATTCGTTCGAGCAGTACTTC. Encoded protein: CSVGGRDSFEQYF.

The rearrangement joins TRBV11-2 to TRBJ2-1; D remains unclear. Between the trimmed V and J ends, which lost 2 bases and 8 bases, there was a span of 7 bases. The CDR3 has 12 residues. Germline assignment: CDR1 SGHAT and CDR2 FQNNGV. CDR3 bases: TGTGCCAGCAGCTTATCGGCTGATGAGCAGTTCTTC. Translated, it gives CASSLSADEQFF.

This clone was counted between two and nine times. The chain recombines TRBV2 with TRBJ1-5; D unclear. Germline V gives CDR1 SNHLY, CDR2 FYNNEI. Trimming took 2 bases from V and 6 from J, leaving 11 bases between them. This CDR3 has 14 residues. The CDR3 coding sequence is TGTGCCAGCAGTGAACGGGAGGGCGGTCAGCCCCAGCATTTT. This translates into CASSEREGGQPQHF.

V gene TRBV7-9 combines with J gene TRBJ2-5; TRBD1 matches at 8 bases. J lost 5 bases, V lost 3 bases, and 5 bases had no gene match. Looked up from germline, CDR1 is SEHNR and CDR2 is FQNEAQ (reference sequence). The CDR3 covers 14 residues. CDR3 sequence: CASSLAGGTETQYF. The CDR3 DNA sequence: TGTGCCAGCAGCTTGGCAGGGGGCACCGAGACCCAGTACTTC.

The rearrangement uses TRBV19 and TRBJ2-2; D unclear. CDR3 size: 14 residues. The V gene lost 2 bases and the J gene lost 3 bases, with 7 bases spanning the gap. Germline V gives CDR1 LNHDA, CDR2 SQIVND (reference sequence). CDR3 loop: CASSIFGYTGELFF. CDR3 DNA: TGTGCCAGTAGTATATTTGGATACACCGGGGAGCTGTTTTTT. The whole variable domain, remainder taken from reference TRBV19 and TRBJ2-2, is DGGITQSPKYLFRKEGQNVTLSCEQNLNHDAMYWYRQDPGQGLRLIYYSQIVNDFQKGDIAEGYSVSREKKESFPLTVTSAQKNPTAFYLCASSIFGYTGELFFGEGSRLTVL.

This clone turned up a few times. The CDR3 DNA reads TGTGCCAGTAGTATAGCGGCAGCAGTCACTGAAGCTTTCTTT. The encoded protein is CASSIAAAVTEAFF. The rearrangement joins TRBV19 to TRBJ1-1; no firm D call. CDR3 length: 14 residues. The germline V gene has CDR1 LNHDA and CDR2 SQIVND (reference sequence). V lost 1 base, J lost 4 bases, and 10 bases lay in between.

CDR3 sequence reads: CASSVATSYGYTF. The DNA of the CDR3 is TGTGCCAGCAGCGTAGCTACTTCCTATGGCTACACCTTC. This chain links TRBV9 with TRBJ1-2; D gene ambiguous. From germline, CDR1 is SGDLS and CDR2 YYNGEE. This CDR3 is built from 13 residues. Trimming took 0 bases from V and 4 from J, leaving 7 bases between them.

The chain couples TRBV7-8 to TRBJ2-7, with no clear D. There are 12 residues in the CDR3. V shed 2 bases and J shed 7 bases, with 9 bases lying between them. Germline CDR1 reads SGHVS; CDR2 reads FQNEAQ. CDR3 DNA: TGTGCCAGCAGCTTATTACGGGTAGAGCAGTACTTC. Translation gives CASSLLRVEQYF.

The chain employs TRBV28 and TRBJ1-1, with a weak D call TRBD1 (5 bases). CDR3 length: 21 amino acids. Trimming removed 4 bases at V and 0 bases at J, with 30 bases between. Germline lookup yields CDR1 MDHEN and CDR2 SYDVKM. The CDR3 loop is CASSWPRGPGGAGIVNTEAFF. For the CDR3, the DNA is TGTGCCAGCAGTTGGCCCCGAGGTCCGGGAGGGGCAGGGATTGTGAACACTGAAGCTTTCTTT.

Of note for this clone: Other DNA sequences in the same sample also yield this CDR3. J is TRBJ2-1 and V is TRBV7-9; the match to TRBD1 covers 8 bases. The CDR3 has 15 residues. J gave up 0 bases and V 4 bases, and 2 bases lay outside the gene matches. Germline lookup yields CDR1 SEHNR and CDR2 FQNEAQ (reference sequence). The CDR3 coding sequence is TGTGCCAGCAGCTCAGGGACAGGCTCCTACAATGAGCAGTTCTTC. It specifies CASSSGTGSYNEQFF.

The chain joins TRBV7-9 to TRBJ1-4; the D is unclear. Per the germline V gene, CDR1 is SEHNR and CDR2 is FQNEAQ (reference sequence). Trimming took 11 bases from V and 0 from J, leaving 16 bases between them. The CDR3 sequence is 15 residues long. In DNA form, the CDR3 reads TGTGCCGGAACTGGCGGAGTTGCAACTAATGAAAAACTGTTTTTT. Amino acids: CAGTGGVATNEKLFF. Together with reference TRBV7-9 and TRBJ1-4, the CDR3 gives the full variable domain: DTGVSQNPRHKITKRGQNVTFRCDPISEHNRLYWYRQTLGQGPEFLTYFQNEAQLEKSRLLSDRFSAERPKGSFSTLEIQRTEQGDSAMYLCAGTGGVATNEKLFFGSGTQLSVL.

The genes are TRBV7-9 and TRBJ2-5; a weak D match, TRBD1 (6 bases). The DNA end lines up better with TRBJ2-7; the J call may be wrong. The CDR3 has 10 residues. The germline V gene encodes CDR1 SEHNR and CDR2 FQNEAQ (reference sequence). The CDR3 loop is CATGDYEQYF. CDR3 coding DNA: TGTGCCACAGGGGACTACGAGCAGTACTTC.

This chain joins TRBV7-6 and TRBJ1-1; possible D gene TRBD1, 6 bases. V shed 1 base and J shed 0 bases, with 6 bases lying between them. Per the germline V gene, CDR1 is SGHVS and CDR2 is FNYEAQ. The CDR3 sequence is 14 residues long. This CDR3 reads CASSLGGLNTEAFF. The CDR3 DNA sequence: TGTGCCAGCAGCTTAGGGGGGCTGAACACTGAAGCTTTCTTT.

This chain uses TRBV5-4 with TRBJ1-2; TRBD1 matches 10 bases. Germline CDR1 is SGHNT and CDR2 is YYREEE (reference sequence). This CDR3 has 15 amino acids. V lost 1 base and J lost 8; bases outside the gene matches: 8. The CDR3 nucleotides read TGTGCCAGCAGCTTGACTGGACAGGGGGGATACGGCTACACCTTC. Amino acid sequence: CASSLTGQGGYGYTF.

The chain uses TRBV6-1 and TRBJ1-5, with 7 bases identical to TRBD1. Trimming cost V 0 bases and J 9 bases; bases outside gene matches: 5. The CDR3 is made up of 14 amino acids. CDR1 MNHNS and CDR2 SASEGT come from the germline V gene. In DNA form, the CDR3 reads TGTGCCAGCAGTGAAGCGACAGGGTGGGTGCCCCAGCATTTT. Its protein product is CASSEATGWVPQHF.

The chain uses TRBV30 and TRBJ2-5; 9 nucleotides agree with TRBD1. CDR1 and CDR2 from the germline V gene are GTSNPN and SVGIG (reference sequence). Losses at the gene ends were 5 bases for V and 5 bases for J; bases not matched to a gene: 6. The CDR3 totals 13 residues. The CDR3 sequence: CAWDRGTGETQYF. As DNA, the CDR3 is TGTGCCTGGGACAGGGGGACGGGGGAGACCCAGTACTTC. The full variable domain, rest sourced from reference TRBV30 and TRBJ2-5, is SQTIHQWPATLVQPVGSPLSLECTVEGTSNPNLYWYRQAAGRGLQLLFYSVGIGQISSEVPQNLSASRPQDRQFILSSKKLLLSDSGFYLCAWDRGTGETQYFGPGTRLLVL.

This chain's CDR3 is CASSLGRTPYSGNTIYF. The DNA of the CDR3 is TGTGCCAGCAGCTTAGGCCGAACTCCCTACTCTGGAAACACCATATATTTT. The V call is TRBV11-2, the J call TRBJ1-3; D ambiguous. Germline V lookup: CDR1 SGHAT, CDR2 FQNNGV. There are 17 residues in the CDR3. Trimming removed 1 base from V and 0 bases from J, with 13 bases in between. The whole variable domain, remainder taken from reference TRBV11-2 and TRBJ1-3, is EAGVAQSPRYKIIEKRQSVAFWCNPISGHATLYWYQQILGQGPKLLIQFQNNGVVDDSQLPKDRFSAERLKGVDSTLKIQPAKLEDSAVYLCASSLGRTPYSGNTIYFGEGSWLTVV.

The J gene is TRBJ2-1, the V gene TRBV10-3, with D perhaps TRBD1 (6 bases). Trimming removed 0 bases at V and 8 bases at J, with 11 bases between. The CDR3 covers 14 residues. The germline gives CDR1 ENHRY, CDR2 SYGVKD. The CDR3 DNA is TGTGCCATCAGTGAGTCTACTGGGGGCGATGAGCAGTTCTTC. It translates to CAISESTGGDEQFF.

The CDR3 DNA reads as TGTGCCAGCAGTTACGGACAGTTCGGCACTGAAGCTTTCTTT. Translating it yields CASSYGQFGTEAFF. V gene TRBV6-5 combines with J gene TRBJ1-1, with D possibly matching TRBD1 (6 bases). Looked up from germline, CDR1 is MNHEY and CDR2 is SVGAGI. This CDR3 region has 14 residues. The V gene lost 2 bases and the J gene lost 4 bases, with 11 bases spanning the gap.

The rearrangement joins TRBV28 to TRBJ2-3, with 8 bases aligning to TRBD1. The V segment lost 5 bases and the J segment 5 bases; nucleotides outside the gene matches: 12. Germline CDR1 MDHEN, CDR2 SYDVKM. This CDR3 has 16 amino acids. Written as DNA, the CDR3 is TGTGCCAGCAGTGCGAGACAGGGGAGAATGGGAGATACGCAGTATTTT. Its translation is CASSARQGRMGDTQYF.

The chain combines TRBV27 with TRBJ2-7, with 10 bases lining up with TRBD2. Trimming at V came to 5 bases and at J to 5 bases, leaving 12 bases not matched to a gene. Germline values: CDR1 MNHEY, CDR2 SMNVEV (reference sequence). The CDR3 loop spans 16 amino acids. The CDR3 reads CASSPLEASGSDEQYF. As DNA, the CDR3 is TGTGCCAGCAGTCCCCTCGAGGCTAGCGGGAGTGACGAGCAGTACTTC.

This clone was picked up a small number of times. The V and J genes are TRBV20-1 and TRBJ2-7; D is uncertain. Germline CDR1 DFQATT, CDR2 SNEGSKA (reference sequence). V was trimmed by 4 bases and J by 6 bases, leaving 7 bases between them. This CDR3 has 10 amino acids. CDR3 coding DNA: TGCAGTGCTATAAGGGTCGAGCAGTACTTC. Translating gives CSAIRVEQYF.